The entry that follows covers one TCR beta chain sequence. CDR1 and CDR2 (germline): SGHRS, YFSETQ. This CDR3 is built from 16 residues. V was clipped by 2 bases and J by 9 bases; unmatched bases: 9. These data originate in a study of CD8 T cells in Susac syndrome. Reverse transcription of about 0.45 to 1 ug RNA was performed with random hexamers. TCRdb ran MiXCR on the immunoSEQ multiplex PCR reads and lists one entry per CDR3 protein. The sample consists of roughly 200,000 distinct CDR3 sequences, 94% of them appearing once. The sequencing sample was made of CD4+ T cells from PBMCs. This clonotype originated in a human donor with Susac syndrome. The rearrangement joins TRBV5-1 to TRBJ1-6, with 9 positions matching TRBD1. The CDR3, as DNA: TGCGCCAGCAGCTTTTCGTCGGACAGGGGTAGTTCACCCCTCCACTTT. This sequence encodes CASSFSSDRGSSPLHF. The full variable domain, with the rest looked up from reference TRBV5-1 and TRBJ1-6, is KAGVTQTPRYLIKTRGQQVTLSCSPISGHRSVSWYQQTPGQGLQFLFEYFSETQRNKGNFPGRFSGRQFSNSRSEMNVSTLELGDSALYLCASSFSSDRGSSPLHFGNGTRLTVT.